The entry below describes one T cell receptor (beta chain). Produced via immunoSEQ multiplex PCR; TCRdb's table is partial and in-frame only. The sample includes about 12,000 clones, roughly 94% seen only once; the top ten take 25% to 30%. These data are taken from a study of control samples from healthy donors and cancer patients. Trimming took 2 bases from V and 4 from J, leaving 11 bases between them. Germline V gene sequence: CDR1 SEHNR, CDR2 FQNEAQ (reference sequence). The CDR3 has 14 residues. This clonotype originated in a man between 65 and 85 years old with head and neck cancer. This chain connects TRBV7-9 to TRBJ2-5; D is unresolved. The specimen was PBMCs. CDR3 sequence: CASSLRLDTETQYF. CDR3 DNA sequence: TGTGCCAGCAGCTTAAGGTTAGACACAGAGACCCAGTACTTC.